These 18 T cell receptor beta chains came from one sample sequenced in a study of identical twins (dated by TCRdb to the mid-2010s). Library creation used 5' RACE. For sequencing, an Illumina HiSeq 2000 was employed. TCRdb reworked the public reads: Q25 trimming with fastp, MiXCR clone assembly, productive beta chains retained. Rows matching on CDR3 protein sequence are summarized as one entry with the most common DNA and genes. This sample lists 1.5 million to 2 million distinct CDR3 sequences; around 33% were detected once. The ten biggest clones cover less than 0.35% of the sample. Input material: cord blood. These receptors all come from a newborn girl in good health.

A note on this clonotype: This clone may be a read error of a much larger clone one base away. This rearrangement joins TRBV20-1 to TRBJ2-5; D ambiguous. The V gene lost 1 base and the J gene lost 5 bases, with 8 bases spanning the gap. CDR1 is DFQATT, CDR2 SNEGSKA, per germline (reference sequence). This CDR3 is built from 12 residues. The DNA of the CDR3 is TGCAGTGCTAGAGGGCCAGTTGAGACCCAGTACTTC. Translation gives CSARGPVETQYF.

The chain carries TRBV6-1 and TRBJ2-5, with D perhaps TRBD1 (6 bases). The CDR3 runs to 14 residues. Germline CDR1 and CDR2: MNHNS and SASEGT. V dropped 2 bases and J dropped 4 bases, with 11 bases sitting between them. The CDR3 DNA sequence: TGTGCCAGCAGTGAACCTAAAGGGGGAGAGACCCAGTACTTC. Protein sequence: CASSEPKGGETQYF.

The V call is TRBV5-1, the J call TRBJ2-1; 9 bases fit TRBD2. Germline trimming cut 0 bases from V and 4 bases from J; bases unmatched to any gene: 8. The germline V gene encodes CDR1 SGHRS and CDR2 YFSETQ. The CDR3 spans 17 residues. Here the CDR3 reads CASSLVGGGDPYNEQFF. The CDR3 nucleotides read TGCGCCAGCAGCTTGGTCGGCGGGGGGGACCCTTACAATGAGCAGTTCTTC.

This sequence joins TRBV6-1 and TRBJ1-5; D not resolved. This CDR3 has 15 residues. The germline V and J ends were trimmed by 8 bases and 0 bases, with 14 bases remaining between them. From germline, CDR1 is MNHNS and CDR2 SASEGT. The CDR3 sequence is CASGLGRNSNQPQHF. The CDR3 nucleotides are TGTGCCAGCGGGTTAGGACGGAATAGCAATCAGCCCCAGCATTTT.

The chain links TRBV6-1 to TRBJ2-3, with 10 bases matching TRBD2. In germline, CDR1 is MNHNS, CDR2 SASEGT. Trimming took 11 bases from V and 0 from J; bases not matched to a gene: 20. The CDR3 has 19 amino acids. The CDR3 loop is CAASTRGTSVRPSTDTQYF. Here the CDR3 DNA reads TGTGCCGCGTCAACCAGAGGGACTAGCGTCAGACCTAGCACAGATACGCAGTATTTT.

CDR3 protein: CAISEREGTGELFF. DNA for the CDR3: TGTGCCATCAGTGAGCGGGAGGGCACCGGGGAGCTGTTTTTT. The chain recombines TRBV10-3 with TRBJ2-2; 8 nucleotides agree with TRBD2. V lost 2 bases to trimming and J lost 4 bases; unmatched junction nucleotides: 0. The CDR3 contains 14 residues. Germline assignment: CDR1 ENHRY and CDR2 SYGVKD.

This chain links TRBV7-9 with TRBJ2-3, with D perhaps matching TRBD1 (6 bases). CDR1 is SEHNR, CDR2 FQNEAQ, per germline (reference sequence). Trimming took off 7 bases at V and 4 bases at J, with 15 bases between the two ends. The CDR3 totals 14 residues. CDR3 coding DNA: TGTGCCAGCAACACAGGGAGACGGGCAGATACGCAGTATTTT. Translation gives CASNTGRRADTQYF.

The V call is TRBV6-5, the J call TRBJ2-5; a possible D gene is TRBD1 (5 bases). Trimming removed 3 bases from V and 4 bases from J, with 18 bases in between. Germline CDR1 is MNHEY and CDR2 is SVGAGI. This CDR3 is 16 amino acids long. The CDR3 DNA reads TGTGCCAGCAGTTATAGCAGGGCAGGGATCAGAGAGACCCAGTACTTC. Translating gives CASSYSRAGIRETQYF.

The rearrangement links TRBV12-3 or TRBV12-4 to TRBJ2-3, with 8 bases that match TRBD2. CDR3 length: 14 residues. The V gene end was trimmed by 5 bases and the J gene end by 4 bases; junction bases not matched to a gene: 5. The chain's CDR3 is CASSKRESADTQYF. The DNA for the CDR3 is TGTGCCAGCAGTAAGCGGGAGAGCGCAGATACGCAGTATTTT.

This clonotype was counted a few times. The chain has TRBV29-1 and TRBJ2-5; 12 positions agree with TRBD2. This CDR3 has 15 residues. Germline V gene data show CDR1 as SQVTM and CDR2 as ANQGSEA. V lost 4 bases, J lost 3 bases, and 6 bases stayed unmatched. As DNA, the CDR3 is TGCAGCGTTGTTCTAGCGGGGGGGCTGAAAGAGACCCAGTACTTC. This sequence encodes CSVVLAGGLKETQYF.

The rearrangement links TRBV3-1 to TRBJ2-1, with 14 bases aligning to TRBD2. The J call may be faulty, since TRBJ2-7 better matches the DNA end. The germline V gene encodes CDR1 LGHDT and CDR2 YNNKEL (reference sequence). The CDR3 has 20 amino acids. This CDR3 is CASSQAGLAGGYSSYNEQYF. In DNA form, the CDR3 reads TGTGCCAGCAGCCAGGCAGGACTAGCGGGAGGATATAGCTCCTACAATGAGCAGTACTTC.

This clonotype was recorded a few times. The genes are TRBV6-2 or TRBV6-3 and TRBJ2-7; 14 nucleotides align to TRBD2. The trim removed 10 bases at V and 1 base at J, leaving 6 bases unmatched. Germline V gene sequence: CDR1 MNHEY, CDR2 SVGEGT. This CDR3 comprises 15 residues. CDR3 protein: CATRLAGGLSYEQYF. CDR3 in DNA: TGTGCCACCCGACTAGCGGGAGGGCTTTCCTACGAGCAGTACTTC.

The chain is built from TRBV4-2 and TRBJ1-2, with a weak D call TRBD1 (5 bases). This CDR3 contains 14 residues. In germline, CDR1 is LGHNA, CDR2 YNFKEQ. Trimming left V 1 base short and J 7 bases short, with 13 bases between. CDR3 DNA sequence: TGTGCCAGCAGCCAAGGAGCGTCAGGGCCTGGCTACACCTTC. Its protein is CASSQGASGPGYTF.

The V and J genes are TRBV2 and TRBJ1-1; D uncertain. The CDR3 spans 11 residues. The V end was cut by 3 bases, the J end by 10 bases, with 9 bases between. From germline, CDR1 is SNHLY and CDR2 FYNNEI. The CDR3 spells CASSDSGLAFF. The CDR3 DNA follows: TGTGCCAGCAGTGACAGCGGGTTAGCTTTCTTT.

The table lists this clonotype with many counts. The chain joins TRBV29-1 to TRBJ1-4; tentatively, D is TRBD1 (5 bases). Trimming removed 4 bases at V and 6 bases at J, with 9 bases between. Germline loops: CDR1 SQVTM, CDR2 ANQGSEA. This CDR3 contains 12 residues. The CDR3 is CSVGVGDEKLFF. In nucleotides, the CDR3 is TGCAGCGTTGGGGTAGGGGATGAAAAACTGTTTTTT.

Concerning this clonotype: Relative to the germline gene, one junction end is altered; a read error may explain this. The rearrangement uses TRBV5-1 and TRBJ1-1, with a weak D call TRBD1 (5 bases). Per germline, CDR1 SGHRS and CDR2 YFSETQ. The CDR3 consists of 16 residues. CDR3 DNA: TGCGCCAGCAGCTTGGCCATGGGACCCTTGAACATTGAAGCTTTCTTT. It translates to CASSLAMGPLNIEAFF.

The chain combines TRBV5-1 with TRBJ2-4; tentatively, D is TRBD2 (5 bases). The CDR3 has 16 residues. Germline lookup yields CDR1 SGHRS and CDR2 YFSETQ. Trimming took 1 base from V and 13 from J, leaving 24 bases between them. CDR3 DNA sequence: TGCGCCAGCAGCTTGTCCTCCGGAGGATCGAACAATGAGCAGTACTTC. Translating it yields CASSLSSGGSNNEQYF.

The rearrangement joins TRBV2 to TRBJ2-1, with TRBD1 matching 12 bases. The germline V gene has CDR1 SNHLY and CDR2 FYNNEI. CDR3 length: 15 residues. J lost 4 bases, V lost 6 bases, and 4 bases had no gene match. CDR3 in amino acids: CASSGTGGLYNEQFF. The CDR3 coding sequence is TGTGCCAGCAGCGGGACAGGGGGCCTGTACAATGAGCAGTTCTTC.